This entry lists 11 T cell receptor beta chains sequenced from one sample in a study of blood T cell repertoires in COVID-19. Repertoires were generated with immunoSEQ multiplex PCR, while TCRdb's copy carries only in-frame clones and drops some. The sample yields 350,000 to 450,000 clones, approximately 89% seen once. Specimen: PBMCs or T cells enriched from blood (not recorded which). These receptors were collected from a woman between 40 and 50 years old who had been exposed to COVID-19.

The chain couples TRBV12-3 or TRBV12-4 to TRBJ2-7, with D tentatively TRBD1 (6 bases). Between the trimmed V and J ends, which lost 5 bases and 7 bases, there was a span of 9 bases. The CDR3 covers 11 residues. For the CDR3, the DNA is TGTGCCAGCAGTGCCAGGGGTGAGCAGTACTTC. Translating gives CASSARGEQYF.

This chain links TRBV20-1 with TRBJ1-2; D remains unclear. The CDR3 extends over 11 amino acids. Germline V lookup: CDR1 DFQATT, CDR2 SNEGSKA (reference sequence). The V end was cut by 3 bases, the J end by 6 bases, with 8 bases between. CDR3 nucleotides: TGCAGTGCTAGTAGCGGCGATGGCTACACCTTC. The encoded protein is CSASSGDGYTF.

The rearrangement links TRBV10-3 to TRBJ2-7; the D gene is possibly TRBD2 (6 bases). V was clipped by 4 bases and J by 2 bases, with 12 bases between them. This CDR3 has 14 amino acids. CDR1 is ENHRY and CDR2 is SYGVKD in the germline V gene. CDR3 DNA sequence: TGTGCCATCAGTGTGGAGGGGTCTACCTACGAGCAGTACTTC. Its protein is CAISVEGSTYEQYF.

About this clone itself: The same CDR3 can be traced to other DNA sequences in this sample. V gene TRBV2 combines with J gene TRBJ1-5; no reliable D call. CDR3 length equals 13 residues. Germline CDR1 and CDR2: SNHLY and FYNNEI. V was clipped by 6 bases and J by 2 bases, with 8 bases between them. This chain's CDR3 is CASSGTGNQPQHF. In nucleotides, the CDR3 is TGTGCCAGCAGCGGCACAGGCAATCAGCCCCAGCATTTT.

This chain connects TRBV25-1 to TRBJ1-1; 9 nucleotides agree with TRBD1. V lost 1 base to trimming and J lost 5 bases; unmatched junction nucleotides: 2. Germline values: CDR1 MGHDK, CDR2 SYGVNS. This CDR3 is 14 amino acids long. The CDR3 sequence is CASSEFGTGTEAFF. DNA for the CDR3: TGTGCCAGCAGTGAATTCGGGACAGGGACTGAAGCTTTCTTT.

The chain uses TRBV24-1 and TRBJ2-1; possible D gene TRBD2, 7 bases. The CDR3 covers 15 residues. Trimming took 1 base from V and 6 from J, leaving 12 bases between them. The germline V gene encodes CDR1 KGHDR and CDR2 SFDVKD. CDR3 DNA: TGTGCCACCAGTGATTTTCGGGGGGCATTCAATGAGCAGTTCTTC. Translation gives CATSDFRGAFNEQFF.

The J gene is TRBJ2-1, the V gene TRBV5-1; TRBD2 might be the D (5 bases). Per germline, CDR1 SGHRS and CDR2 YFSETQ. The CDR3 extends over 14 amino acids. V was cut by 0 bases and J by 5 bases, with 9 bases left in between. DNA for the CDR3: TGCGCCAGCAGCTTGGGCCGGGGTGACAATGAGCAGTTCTTC. Translated: CASSLGRGDNEQFF.

Here the CDR3 reads CASSPGQAPPNYGYTF. In DNA, the CDR3 is TGTGCCAGCAGCCCAGGACAAGCACCTCCCAACTATGGCTACACCTTC. The chain is built from TRBV3-1 (or the pseudogene TRBV3-2) and TRBJ1-2, with D perhaps TRBD1 (5 bases). Per the germline V gene, CDR1 is LGHDT and CDR2 is YNNKEL (reference sequence). The CDR3 extends over 16 amino acids. Between the trimmed V and J ends, which lost 4 bases and 2 bases, there was a span of 17 bases.

The chain couples TRBV18 to TRBJ1-6, with D maybe TRBD1 (6 bases). The CDR3 is 18 amino acids. The germline V gene encodes CDR1 KGHSH and CDR2 LQKENI. V gave up 1 base and J gave up 0 bases, with 13 bases separating them. CDR3 nucleotides: TGTGCCAGCTCACCACTGGGGGACATGAGCTCCTATAATTCACCCCTCCACTTT. Protein product: CASSPLGDMSSYNSPLHF. The whole variable domain, remainder taken from reference TRBV18 and TRBJ1-6, is NAGVMQNPRHLVRRRGQEARLRCSPMKGHSHVYWYRQLPEEGLKFMVYLQKENIIDESGMPKERFSAEFPKEGPSILRIQQVVRGDSAAYFCASSPLGDMSSYNSPLHFGNGTRLTVT.

The chain combines TRBV25-1 with TRBJ1-3; D not certain. V was shortened by 6 bases and J by 2 bases, with 5 bases between the two germline ends. The length of the CDR3 is 12 residues. Germline V gene sequence: CDR1 MGHDK, CDR2 SYGVNS. Here the CDR3 DNA reads TGTGCCAGCAGGGAGCCTGGAAACACCATATATTTT. Translating it yields CASREPGNTIYF. The complete variable domain, with remaining parts taken from reference TRBV25-1 and TRBJ1-3, reads EADIYQTPRYLVIGTGKKITLECSQTMGHDKMYWYQQDPGMELHLIHYSYGVNSTEKGDLSSESTVSRIRTEHFPLTLESARPSHTSQYLCASREPGNTIYFGEGSWLTVV.

V gene TRBV5-1 combines with J gene TRBJ1-1; 7 bases fit TRBD1. Germline values: CDR1 SGHRS, CDR2 YFSETQ. J was trimmed by 4 bases and V by 0 bases; bases with no gene match: 9. CDR3 length: 16 amino acids. CDR3 loop: CASSLAFRGRVTEAFF. The DNA of the CDR3 is TGCGCCAGCAGCTTGGCCTTTAGGGGGCGGGTCACTGAAGCTTTCTTT.